The 5 T cell receptor beta chains below were found in one sample sequenced in a study of beta chain features in type 1 diabetes. Study results and caveats: There was a moderate but significant shortening of TCRB CDR3s in all four CD4+ subsets of Type 1 diabetes patients.

cDNA synthesis used the whole RNA isolate, giving expressed TCRB sequences. The repertoire was sequenced with immunoSEQ multiplex PCR; TCRdb's copy has only in-frame clones and lacks some. In the table there are about 710,000 clones, about 14% of which are singletons. No antigen has been assigned to these receptors. Sequencing was done on a sample of naive CD4+ T cells from blood. These receptors came from a man between 18 and 29 years old with type 1 diabetes.

The genes are TRBV5-4 and TRBJ2-7; tentative D call: TRBD1 (5 bases). Germline lookup yields CDR1 SGHNT and CDR2 YYREEE (reference sequence). Between the trimmed V and J ends, which lost 4 bases and 4 bases, there was a span of 9 bases. The CDR3 has 12 residues. The CDR3 spells CASSRQGYEQYF. In DNA, the CDR3 is TGTGCCAGCAGCCGGCAGGGTTACGAGCAGTACTTC.

V usage is TRBV6-5 and J usage is TRBJ1-2; 7 bases line up with TRBD1. The V gene end was trimmed by 6 bases and the J gene end by 8 bases; junction bases not matched to a gene: 9. Germline-derived CDR1 and CDR2 are MNHEY and SVGAGI. This CDR3 has 13 residues. The CDR3 nucleotides read TGTGCCAGCAGGGCAGGACAGGCCACGGGCTACACCTTC. Protein product: CASRAGQATGYTF.

The chain is built from TRBV27 and TRBJ1-2; a possible D gene is TRBD1 (6 bases). The V and J ends lost 6 bases and 6 bases respectively, with 11 bases between them. Germline lookup yields CDR1 MNHEY and CDR2 SMNVEV (reference sequence). This CDR3 contains 12 residues. CDR3 in amino acids: CASSLQGHGYTF. The CDR3 region has the DNA TGTGCCAGCAGCCTACAGGGACATGGCTACACCTTC.

This chain connects TRBV27 to TRBJ1-1; TRBD1 is a possible D gene (5 bases). There are 15 residues in the CDR3. Trimming shortened V by 6 bases and J by 1 base, and 15 bases separated the two germline ends. CDR1 is MNHEY and CDR2 is SMNVEV in the germline V gene (reference sequence). The CDR3 protein is CASRSIRDGNTEAFF. CDR3 in DNA: TGTGCCAGCAGGTCGATCCGGGACGGGAACACTGAAGCTTTCTTT.

This clone was seen only a few times. The chain carries TRBV20-1 and TRBJ1-2, with D uncertain. The CDR3 runs to 10 residues. CDR1 and CDR2 from the germline V gene are DFQATT and SNEGSKA (reference sequence). V was shortened by 4 bases and J by 6 bases, with 6 bases between the two germline ends. Written as DNA, the CDR3 is TGCAGTGCTACAGCGAATGGCTACACCTTC. This codes for CSATANGYTF.